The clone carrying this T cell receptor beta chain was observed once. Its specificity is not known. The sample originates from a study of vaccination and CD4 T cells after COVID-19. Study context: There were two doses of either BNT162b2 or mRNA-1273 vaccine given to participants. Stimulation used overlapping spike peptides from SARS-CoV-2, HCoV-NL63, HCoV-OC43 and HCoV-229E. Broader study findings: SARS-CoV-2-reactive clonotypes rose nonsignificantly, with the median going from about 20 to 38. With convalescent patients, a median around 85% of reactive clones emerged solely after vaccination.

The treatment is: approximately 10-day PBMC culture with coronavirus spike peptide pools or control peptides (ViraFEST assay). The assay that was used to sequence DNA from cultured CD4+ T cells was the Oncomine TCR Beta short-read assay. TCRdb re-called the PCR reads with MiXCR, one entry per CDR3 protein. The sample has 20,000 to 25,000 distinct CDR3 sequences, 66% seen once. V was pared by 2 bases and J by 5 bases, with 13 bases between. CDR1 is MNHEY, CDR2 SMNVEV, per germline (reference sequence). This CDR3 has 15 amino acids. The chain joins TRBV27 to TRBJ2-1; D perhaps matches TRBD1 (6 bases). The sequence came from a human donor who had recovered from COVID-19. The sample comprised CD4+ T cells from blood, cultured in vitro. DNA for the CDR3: TGTGCCAGCAGTTTAGAGGCAGGGGCCAACAATGAGCAGTTCTTC. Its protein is CASSLEAGANNEQFF.